The rows below give T cell receptor beta chains drawn from one sample of a study of vaccination and CD4 T cells after COVID-19. Their recognized antigens are unknown. TCRdb processed the PCR reads anew with MiXCR; each CDR3 protein has one entry. The data show around 18,000 distinct CDR3 sequences, around 40% seen once. This material consisted of CD4+ T cells from blood, cultured in vitro, taken about 7 months after SARS-CoV-2 vaccination. The origin of the receptors is a human donor who had recovered from COVID-19. CDR3s include the opening cysteine and the closing phenylalanine or tryptophan. The D gene is left open where the match is weak. Rows give clone size only sometimes, using once, few, many, or a class for an expanded clone.

clone size | J gene | D gene | V gene | CDR3 length | CDR3 protein | CDR3 DNA
NA | TRBJ1-2 | NA | TRBV11-1 | 13 | CASSLVGRDGYTF | TGTGCCAGCAGCTTAGTTGGCAGAGATGGCTACACCTTC
NA | TRBJ1-1 | NA | TRBV20-1 | 15 | CSARTGWGGYTEAFF | TGCAGTGCTAGAACAGGGTGGGGGGGGTACACTGAAGCTTTCTTT
NA | TRBJ1-6 | NA | TRBV6-5 | 14 | CASSYPEVNSPLHF | TGTGCCAGCAGTTACCCCGAGGTTAATTCACCCCTCCACTTT
NA | TRBJ1-6 | TRBD1 | TRBV5-1 | 15 | CASSGDSSSGSPLHF | TGCGCCAGCAGCGGGGACAGTTCATCGGGATCACCCCTCCACTTT
NA | TRBJ1-1 | NA | TRBV24-1 | 12 | CATSDDGPQAFF | TGTGCCACCAGTGATGACGGGCCACAAGCTTTCTTT
few | TRBJ2-2 | NA | TRBV7-3 | 14 | CASRRTLNTGELFF | TGTGCCAGCAGAAGGACTTTGAACACCGGGGAGCTGTTTTTT
few | TRBJ1-1 | NA | TRBV27 | 13 | CASSLNGQTEAFF | TGTGCCAGCAGTTTAAATGGGCAGACTGAAGCTTTCTTT
few | TRBJ2-5 | NA | TRBV11-3 | 15 | CASSPNPSRQETQYF | TGTGCCAGCAGCCCAAACCCTTCCAGACAAGAGACCCAGTACTTC
NA | TRBJ2-7 | TRBD1 | TRBV5-6 | 14 | CASSLGQGAYEQYF | TGTGCCAGCAGCCTGGGACAGGGGGCCTACGAGCAGTACTTC
few | TRBJ1-5 | NA | TRBV7-9 | 14 | CASSPLAGNQPQHF | TGTGCCAGCAGCCCGCTTGCGGGCAATCAGCCCCAGCATTTT
NA | TRBJ1-2 | NA | TRBV19 | 14 | CASSIYPENYGYTF | TGTGCCAGTAGTATTTACCCGGAAAACTATGGCTACACCTTC